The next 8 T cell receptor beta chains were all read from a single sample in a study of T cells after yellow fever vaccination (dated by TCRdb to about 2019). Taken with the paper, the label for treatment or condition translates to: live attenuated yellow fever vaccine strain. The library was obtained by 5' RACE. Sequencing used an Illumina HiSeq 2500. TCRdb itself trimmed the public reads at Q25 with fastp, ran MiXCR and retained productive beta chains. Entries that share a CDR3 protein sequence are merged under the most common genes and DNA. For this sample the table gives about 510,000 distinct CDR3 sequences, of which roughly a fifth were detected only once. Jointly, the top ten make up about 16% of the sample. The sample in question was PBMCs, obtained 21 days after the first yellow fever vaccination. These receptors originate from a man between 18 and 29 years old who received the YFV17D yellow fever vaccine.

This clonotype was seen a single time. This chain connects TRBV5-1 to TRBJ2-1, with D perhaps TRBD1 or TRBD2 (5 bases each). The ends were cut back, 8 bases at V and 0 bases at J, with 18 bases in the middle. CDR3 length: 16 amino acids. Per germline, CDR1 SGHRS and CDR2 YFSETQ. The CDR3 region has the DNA TGCGCCAGTTCCGGGGCACCAAGCGGCTCCTACAATGAGCAGTTCTTC. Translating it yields CASSGAPSGSYNEQFF.

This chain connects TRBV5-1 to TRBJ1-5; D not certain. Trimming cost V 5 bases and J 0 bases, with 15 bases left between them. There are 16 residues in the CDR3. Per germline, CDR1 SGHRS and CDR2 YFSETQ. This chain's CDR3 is CASSPDGDLSNQPQHF. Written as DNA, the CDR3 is TGCGCCAGCAGTCCAGACGGCGACCTTAGCAATCAGCCCCAGCATTTT.

The CDR3 spells CSALGQPPLGGEKLFF. CDR3 sequence (DNA): TGCAGCGCCCTGGGACAGCCACCCCTGGGGGGTGAAAAACTGTTTTTT. The chain carries TRBV29-1 and TRBJ1-4; 7 positions match TRBD1. This CDR3 contains 16 residues. CDR1 is SQVTM and CDR2 is ANQGSEA in the germline V gene. Unmatched junction bases numbered 18, after V lost 7 bases and J lost 7 bases.

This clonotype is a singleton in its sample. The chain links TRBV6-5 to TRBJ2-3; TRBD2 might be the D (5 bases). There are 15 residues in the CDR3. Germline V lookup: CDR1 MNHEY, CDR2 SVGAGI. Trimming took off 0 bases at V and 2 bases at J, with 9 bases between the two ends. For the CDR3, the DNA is TGTGCCAGCAGTTACTCGATGAGGGACACAGATACGCAGTATTTT. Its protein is CASSYSMRDTDTQYF.

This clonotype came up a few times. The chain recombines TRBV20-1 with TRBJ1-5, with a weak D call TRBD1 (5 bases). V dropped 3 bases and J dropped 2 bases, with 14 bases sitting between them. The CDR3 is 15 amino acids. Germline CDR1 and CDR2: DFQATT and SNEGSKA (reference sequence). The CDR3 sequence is CSASSSTGGNQPQHF. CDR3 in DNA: TGCAGTGCTAGTTCCAGCACGGGGGGCAATCAGCCCCAGCATTTT.

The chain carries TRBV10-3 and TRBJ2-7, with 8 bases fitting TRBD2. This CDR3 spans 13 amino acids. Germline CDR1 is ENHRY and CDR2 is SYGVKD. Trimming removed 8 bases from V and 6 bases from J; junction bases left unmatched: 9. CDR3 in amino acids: CAISGLAAGEQYF. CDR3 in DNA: TGTGCCATCTCCGGACTAGCAGCCGGCGAGCAGTACTTC.

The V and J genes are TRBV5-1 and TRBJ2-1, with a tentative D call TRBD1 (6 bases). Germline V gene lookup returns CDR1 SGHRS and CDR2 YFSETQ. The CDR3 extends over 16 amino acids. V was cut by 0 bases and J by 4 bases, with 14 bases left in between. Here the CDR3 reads CASSLDTGRGYNEQFF. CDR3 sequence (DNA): TGCGCCAGCAGCTTGGATACGGGCAGGGGTTACAATGAGCAGTTCTTC.

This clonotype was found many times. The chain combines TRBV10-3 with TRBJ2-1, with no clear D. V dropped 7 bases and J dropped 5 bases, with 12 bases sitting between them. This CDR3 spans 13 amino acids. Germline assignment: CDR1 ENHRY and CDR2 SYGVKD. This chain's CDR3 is CAIKSGENNEQFF. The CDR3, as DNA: TGTGCCATCAAGTCTGGGGAAAACAATGAGCAGTTCTTC.